The rows below give T cell receptor beta chains drawn from one sample of a study of T cell changes during pregnancy in multiple sclerosis. Sequencing was performed with immunoSEQ multiplex PCR; in TCRdb, only in-frame clones are kept and a portion is missing. The sample gives 67,000 or so clones, around 94% of which show up once; 3% is in the top ten. This sample comprised CD8+ T cells from peripheral blood mononuclear cells, obtained in the third trimester of pregnancy. Source of these receptors: a female donor in good health, enrolled as a control in a pregnancy study. The CDR3 runs from the conserved cysteine through the conserved F or W. D genes are given only for firm matches.

d_call	v_call	j_call	cdr3_nt	cdr3_aa
-	TRBV4-2	TRBJ2-1	TGTGCCAGCAGGGCAGGTGGCGGGGTGTACAATGAGCAGTTCTTC	CASRAGGGVYNEQFF
-	TRBV5-1	TRBJ1-1	TGCGCCAGCAGCTTGGCCGAGGAGCGCACTGAAGCTTTCTTT	CASSLAEERTEAFF
-	TRBV4-1	TRBJ1-2	TGCGCCAGCAGCCAAGATGGGGGGAGTGTTGGCTACACCTTC	CASSQDGGSVGYTF
-	TRBV11-2	TRBJ2-1	TGTGCCAGCAGCTTAGGAAGAACAGGGAATCACGCCTACAATGAGCAGTTCTTC	CASSLGRTGNHAYNEQFF
TRBD1	TRBV5-4	TRBJ2-7	TGTGCCAGCAGGTCGACAGGGGGTGATTACGAGCAGTACTTC	CASRSTGGDYEQYF
TRBD1	TRBV27	TRBJ2-7	TGTGCCAGCAGTTCCGGGACAGGGGGCTGGGAGCAGTACTTC	CASSSGTGGWEQYF
TRBD1	TRBV13	TRBJ1-2	TGTGCCAGCAGCCTGATAACCGGGACAGGCGGCTATGGCTACACCTTC	CASSLITGTGGYGYTF
TRBD2	TRBV5-1	TRBJ2-1	TGCGCCAGCAGCTTTCTCGGGGGGGGCTCCAATGAGCAGTTCTTC	CASSFLGGGSNEQFF
-	TRBV19	TRBJ2-1	TGTGCCAGTACGCGGAGCTCCTACAATGAGCAGTTCTTC	CASTRSSYNEQFF
-	TRBV9	TRBJ2-3	TGTGCCAGCAGCGTCCCTACCCCGAACCCCCACACAGATACGCAGTATTTT	CASSVPTPNPHTDTQYF
TRBD1	TRBV4-2	TRBJ2-7	TGTGCCAGCAGCCATGGGACAGTCTACGAGCAGTACTTC	CASSHGTVYEQYF
TRBD2	TRBV6-1	TRBJ2-7	TGTGCCAGCAGTGAAAGTAGCGGGGCCTCCTACGAGCAGTACTTC	CASSESSGASYEQYF
-	TRBV10-3	TRBJ2-7	TGTGCCATCAGTCACAGCTACGAGCAGTACTTC	CAISHSYEQYF
-	TRBV27	TRBJ2-3	TGTGCCAGCAGCACGGGGTTGATACATCTGAGCACAGATACGCAGTATTTT	CASSTGLIHLSTDTQYF